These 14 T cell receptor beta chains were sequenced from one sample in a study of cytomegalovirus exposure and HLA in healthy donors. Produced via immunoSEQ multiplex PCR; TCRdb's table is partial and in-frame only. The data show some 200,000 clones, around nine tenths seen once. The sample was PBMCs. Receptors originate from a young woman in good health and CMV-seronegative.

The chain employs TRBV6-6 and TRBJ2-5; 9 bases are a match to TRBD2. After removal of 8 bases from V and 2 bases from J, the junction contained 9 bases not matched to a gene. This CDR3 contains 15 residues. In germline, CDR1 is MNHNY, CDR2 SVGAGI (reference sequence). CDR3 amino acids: CASGDQREVQETQYF. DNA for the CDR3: TGTGCCAGCGGGGACCAGCGGGAGGTACAAGAGACCCAGTACTTC.

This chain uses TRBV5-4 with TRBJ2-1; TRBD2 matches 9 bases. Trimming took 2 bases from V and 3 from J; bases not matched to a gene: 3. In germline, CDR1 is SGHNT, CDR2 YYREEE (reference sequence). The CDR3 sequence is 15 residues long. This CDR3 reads CASSLKLAGYNEQFF. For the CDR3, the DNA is TGTGCCAGCAGCTTAAAACTAGCGGGCTACAATGAGCAGTTCTTC.

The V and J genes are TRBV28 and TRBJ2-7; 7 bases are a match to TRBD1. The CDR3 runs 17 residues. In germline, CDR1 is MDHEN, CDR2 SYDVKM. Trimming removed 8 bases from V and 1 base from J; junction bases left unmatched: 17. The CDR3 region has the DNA TGTGCCAGCCAGAGAGGGCACAGGGGAATTGGTTCCTACGAGCAGTACTTC. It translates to CASQRGHRGIGSYEQYF. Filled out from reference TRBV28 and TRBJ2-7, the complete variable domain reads DVKVTQSSRYLVKRTGEKVFLECVQDMDHENMFWYRQDPGLGLRLIYFSYDVKMKEKGDIPEGYSVSREKKERFSLILESASTNQTSMYLCASQRGHRGIGSYEQYFGPGTRLTVT.

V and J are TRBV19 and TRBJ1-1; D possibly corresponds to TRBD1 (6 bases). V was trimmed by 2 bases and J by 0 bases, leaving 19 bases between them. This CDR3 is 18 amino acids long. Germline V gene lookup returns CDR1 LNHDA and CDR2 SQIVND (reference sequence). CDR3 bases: TGTGCCAGTAGTATAAGGGGGATTGGACTCCCTTTGAACACTGAAGCTTTCTTT. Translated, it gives CASSIRGIGLPLNTEAFF.

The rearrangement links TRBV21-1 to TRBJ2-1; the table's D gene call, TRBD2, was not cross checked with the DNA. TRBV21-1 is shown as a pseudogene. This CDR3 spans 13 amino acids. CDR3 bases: TGTGCCAGCAGCAAAGGTGCGGGCGTTGAGCAGTTCTTC. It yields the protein CASSKGAGVEQFF.

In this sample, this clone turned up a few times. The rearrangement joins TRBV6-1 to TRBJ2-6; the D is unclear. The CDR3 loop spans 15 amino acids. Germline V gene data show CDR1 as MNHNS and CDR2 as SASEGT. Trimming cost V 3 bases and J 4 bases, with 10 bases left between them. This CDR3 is CASSDERLGANVLTF. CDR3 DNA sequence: TGTGCCAGCAGTGATGAGCGTCTAGGGGCCAACGTCCTGACTTTC.

The CDR3 DNA reads TGCGCCAGCAGCTCCACAGGGATCAAGTCTGGAAACACCATATATTTT. Translated, it gives CASSSTGIKSGNTIYF. This rearrangement joins TRBV5-1 to TRBJ1-3, with D possibly being TRBD1 (6 bases). Trimming removed 3 bases at V and 1 base at J, with 14 bases between. Germline V lookup: CDR1 SGHRS, CDR2 YFSETQ. This CDR3 comprises 16 residues. Supplemented by reference TRBV5-1 and TRBJ1-3, the full variable domain reads KAGVTQTPRYLIKTRGQQVTLSCSPISGHRSVSWYQQTPGQGLQFLFEYFSETQRNKGNFPGRFSGRQFSNSRSEMNVSTLELGDSALYLCASSSTGIKSGNTIYFGEGSWLTVV.

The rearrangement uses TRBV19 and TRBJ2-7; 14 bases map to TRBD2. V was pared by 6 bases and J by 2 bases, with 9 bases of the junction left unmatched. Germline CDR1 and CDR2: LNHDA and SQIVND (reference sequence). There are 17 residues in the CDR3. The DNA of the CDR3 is TGTGCCAGTAGCCGACTAGCGGGAGGGCCCAGGGCCTACGAGCAGTACTTC. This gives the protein CASSRLAGGPRAYEQYF.

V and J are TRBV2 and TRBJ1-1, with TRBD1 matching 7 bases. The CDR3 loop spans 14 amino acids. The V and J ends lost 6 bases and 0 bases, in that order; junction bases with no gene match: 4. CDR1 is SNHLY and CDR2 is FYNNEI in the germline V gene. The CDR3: CASRSGGLNTEAFF. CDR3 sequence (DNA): TGTGCCAGCAGATCAGGGGGATTGAACACTGAAGCTTTCTTT.

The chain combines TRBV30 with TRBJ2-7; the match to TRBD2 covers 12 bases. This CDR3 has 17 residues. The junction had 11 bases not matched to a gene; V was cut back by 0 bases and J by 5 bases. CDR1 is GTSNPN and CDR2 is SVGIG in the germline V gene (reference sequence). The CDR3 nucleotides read TGTGCCTGGAGTGTACCTCCACCTAGCGGGAGGGCCAACGAGCAGTACTTC. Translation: CAWSVPPPSGRANEQYF.

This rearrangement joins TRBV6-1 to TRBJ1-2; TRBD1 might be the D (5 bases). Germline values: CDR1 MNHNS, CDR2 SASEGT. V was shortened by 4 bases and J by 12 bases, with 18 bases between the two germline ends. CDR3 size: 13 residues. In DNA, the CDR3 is TGTGCCAGCAGTGCCTCCGGGACTATAGGTGACACCTTC. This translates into CASSASGTIGDTF.

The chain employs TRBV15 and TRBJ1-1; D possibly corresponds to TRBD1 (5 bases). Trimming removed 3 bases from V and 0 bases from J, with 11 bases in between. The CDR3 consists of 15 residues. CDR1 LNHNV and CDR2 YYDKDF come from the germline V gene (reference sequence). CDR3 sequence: CATSSLAGMNTEAFF. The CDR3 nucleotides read TGTGCCACCAGCAGCCTGGCAGGGATGAACACTGAAGCTTTCTTT.

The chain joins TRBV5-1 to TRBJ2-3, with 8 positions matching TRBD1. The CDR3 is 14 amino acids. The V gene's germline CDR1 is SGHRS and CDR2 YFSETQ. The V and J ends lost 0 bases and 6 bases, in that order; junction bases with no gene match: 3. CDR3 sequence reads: CASSLGTGMDTQYF. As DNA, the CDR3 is TGCGCCAGCAGCTTGGGGACAGGGATGGATACGCAGTATTTT.

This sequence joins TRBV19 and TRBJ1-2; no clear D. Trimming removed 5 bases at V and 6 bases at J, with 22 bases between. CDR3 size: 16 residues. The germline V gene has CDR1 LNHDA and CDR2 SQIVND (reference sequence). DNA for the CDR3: TGTGCCAGTAGTCCCCCGGGCGGGAGAGATGAAAATGGCTACACCTTC. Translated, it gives CASSPPGGRDENGYTF. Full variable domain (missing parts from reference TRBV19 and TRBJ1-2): DGGITQSPKYLFRKEGQNVTLSCEQNLNHDAMYWYRQDPGQGLRLIYYSQIVNDFQKGDIAEGYSVSREKKESFPLTVTSAQKNPTAFYLCASSPPGGRDENGYTFGSGTRLTVV.